The entry below describes one TCR beta chain. Its matching antigen is unknown. The record originates from a study of cytomegalovirus exposure and HLA in healthy donors. Whole-study results and caveats: An assumption of roughly uniform sequencing depth across donors underlay the presence/absence analyses. Later, TCR association rates were found to vary by HLA locus, highest for DRB1 and lowest for HLA-C. Researchers reported that a few CMV-associated chains were confirmed in vitro as CMV antigen-specific. Earlier analysis looked at TCR beta V segments, and most were productive about 87% or about 30% of the time.

Amplification used 60 Vbeta primers and 13 Jbeta primers. Measured with immunoSEQ multiplex PCR; TCRdb has only the in-frame clones, and not every one. This sample has more than 150,000 clones, with approximately 84% found just once. Germline CDR1 MNHEY, CDR2 SVGAGI. The junction had 6 bases not matched to a gene; V was cut back by 0 bases and J by 6 bases. The CDR3 contains 15 residues. The sequenced sample consisted of PBMCs. The V call is TRBV6-5, the J call TRBJ1-2; 8 nucleotides match TRBD1. The clonotype originates from a girl in the first two years of life in good health and CMV-seronegative. CDR3 amino acids: CASSYSIQGADGYTF. CDR3 DNA sequence: TGTGCCAGCAGTTACTCGATTCAGGGGGCAGATGGCTACACCTTC.